This T cell receptor (beta chain) was sequenced during a study of vaccination effects on CD4 cells after COVID-19. Broader study findings: Late after vaccination, infection- and vaccine-induced clones showed marked clonal contraction. Few convalescent patients and no early post-infection timepoints were included in the study.

Pools of viral peptides were used by the ViraFEST assay to expand antigen-specific CD4+ T cells ahead of sequencing. After more than 8 days in culture, the CD4+ T cells were isolated. PCR confirmed that the person was infected with SARS-CoV-2 between March and December 2020. Participants got two doses of BNT162b2 or mRNA-1273 vaccine. About 2.1 million PBMC were seeded per well and grown in the presence of roughly 11 IU/ml IL-2 and 8.5 to 10 ug/ml peptides. Remarks on this clone: Its antigen is not identified.

CDR1 and CDR2 (germline): SGHTA, FQGNSA. The length of the CDR3 is 17 residues. The trim removed 4 bases at V and 2 bases at J, leaving 6 bases unmatched. Assay: immunoSEQ multiplex PCR; the TCRdb copy retains only in-frame clones and omits some. The sample comprises around 15,000 clones, over 70% of which are singletons, and approximately 25% rests with the top ten. The chain recombines TRBV7-2 with TRBJ2-5, with TRBD2 identical over 14 bases. The sequencing used CD4+ T cells from PBMCs cultured with HCoV-NL63 spike peptides, collected after COVID-19 vaccination. The sequence came from a human donor who had a prior SARS-CoV-2 infection. DNA for the CDR3: TGTGCCAGCAGCTCAAGGACTAGCGGGGGGCCACAAGAGACCCAGTACTTC. Protein: CASSSRTSGGPQETQYF.